This T cell receptor beta chain was sequenced in a study of blood T cell repertoires in COVID-19 (dated by TCRdb to 2019 to 2021). The study in broad terms: Samples covering the acute and convalescent phases of COVID-19 were provided by collaborators in the United States, Italy and Spain. Deeply sampled blood TCRbeta repertoires from subjects exposed to, actively infected with, or recovered from COVID-19 were included in the dataset. Samples were obtained from the ongoing ImmuneRACE study (first 160 participants) and from about 1,300 subjects provided by 6 global collaborators. Where HLA class I and class II types were available, the types were taken from metadata supplied by the sample provider, not from assay-based typing. The sample metadata nearly always contained a de-identified subject ID, COVID-19 status, age in years and sex. The repertoires were made available in a free public database intended to serve as a resource for research on the immune response to SARS-CoV-2. The material from the prospective study consisted of cDNA or gDNA derived from T cells, B-cell-depleted T cells, or PBMCs.

Collaborating institutions collected whole blood in K2EDTA tubes following their own protocols. For TCRbeta analysis, collaborators shipped samples in one of three forms: frozen whole blood, isolated PBMCs, or DNA extracted from either of those sample types. Concerning this clone itself: Its antigen is not yet known. No per-base quality is available; no much larger clone lies one base away.

TCRbeta CDR3 regions were amplified from genomic DNA using the immunoSEQ Assay, a bias-controlled multiplex PCR. As for how the authors treated the data: Nucleated cell counts per sample were estimated from amplification of reference gene primers within the assay. To quantify the absolute abundance of each unique TCRbeta CDR3 rearrangement, sequence reads were collapsed and filtered. For each sample, productive Simpson clonality was calculated as the square root of Simpson's diversity index over productive rearrangements. This is the immuneACCESS table as TCRdb keeps it, with only in-frame sequences that have V and J called. A part of the clones is gone; compared with another copy, unresolved V genes explain less than half, and the rest is unexplained. The D gene and trimming were derived from the DNA, and the V and J assignments and clone size from that table. This sample lists some 140,000 clones; just under 85% were detected once. The ten largest make up 25% to 30% of the sample.

Findings and caveats that apply to the study as a whole: The amount of clinical and demographic metadata varied by source and participant and was provided uncurated.

In the germline V gene, CDR1 corresponds to MNHEY and CDR2 to SVGAGI. V loses 0 bases of germline sequence and J loses 1 base, and the interval between the two ends is 6 bases. The CDR3 goes from the cysteine to the phenylalanine over 14 residues. This entry keeps only the CDR3 DNA: 42 bases, framed from base 1. The TCR was taken from a woman aged 60-75 years with acute or convalescent COVID-19. The sequence joins TRBV6-5 to TRBJ1-2, with the D gene too uncertain to name. Material for sequencing was peripheral blood. The base sequence is TGTGCCAGCAGTTACTCGCCGGTTAACTATGGCTACACCTTC. Its protein product is CASSYSPVNYGYTF.